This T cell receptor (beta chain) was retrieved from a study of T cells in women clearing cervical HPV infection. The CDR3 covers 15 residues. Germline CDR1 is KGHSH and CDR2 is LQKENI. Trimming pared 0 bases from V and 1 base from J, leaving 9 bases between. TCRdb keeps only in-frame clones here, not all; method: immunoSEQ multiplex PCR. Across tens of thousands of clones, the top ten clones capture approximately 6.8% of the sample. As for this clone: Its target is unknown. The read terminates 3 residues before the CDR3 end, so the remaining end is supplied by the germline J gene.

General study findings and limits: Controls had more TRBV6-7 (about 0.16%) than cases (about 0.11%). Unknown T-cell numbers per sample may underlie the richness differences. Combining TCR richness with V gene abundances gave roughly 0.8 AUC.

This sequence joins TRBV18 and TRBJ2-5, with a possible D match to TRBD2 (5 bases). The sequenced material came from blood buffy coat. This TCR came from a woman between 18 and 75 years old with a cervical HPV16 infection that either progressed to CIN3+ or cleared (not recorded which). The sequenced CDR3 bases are TGTGCCAGCTCACCACCCGCAGAGGGCCAAGAGACC. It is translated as CASSPPAEGQET. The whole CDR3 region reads CASSPPAEGQETQYF.